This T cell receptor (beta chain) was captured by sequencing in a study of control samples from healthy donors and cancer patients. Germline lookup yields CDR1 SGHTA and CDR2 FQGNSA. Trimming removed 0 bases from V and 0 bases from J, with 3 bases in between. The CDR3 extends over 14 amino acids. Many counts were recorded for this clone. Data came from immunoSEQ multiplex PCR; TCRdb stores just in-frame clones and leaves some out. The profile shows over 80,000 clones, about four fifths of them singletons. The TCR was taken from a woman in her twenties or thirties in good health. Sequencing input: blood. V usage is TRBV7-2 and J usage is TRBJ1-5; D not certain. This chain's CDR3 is CASSLAGSNQPQHF. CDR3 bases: TGTGCCAGCAGCTTAGCCGGTAGCAATCAGCCCCAGCATTTT.